The 32 T cell receptor beta chains given below trace back to one sample, sequenced in a study of control samples from healthy donors and cancer patients. TCRdb keeps only in-frame clones here, not all; method: immunoSEQ multiplex PCR. The sample yields approximately 140,000 clones, about 90% seen once. What was sequenced was blood. The origin of the receptors is a man aged 18 to 30 in good health.

This rearrangement joins TRBV2 to TRBJ1-6; D not certain. The CDR3 is made up of 14 amino acids. The germline gives CDR1 SNHLY, CDR2 FYNNEI. Deletions cut 5 bases from V and 7 bases from J, with 12 bases between. In DNA, the CDR3 is TGTGCCAGCAGTTCCCGGACCTCAAATTCACCCCTCCACTTT. Protein sequence: CASSSRTSNSPLHF.

The chain joins TRBV5-1 to TRBJ2-3; perhaps TRBD2 as D (6 bases). Germline V gene data show CDR1 as SGHRS and CDR2 as YFSETQ. The length of the CDR3 is 14 residues. V was cut by 2 bases and J by 2 bases, with 9 bases left in between. The CDR3 region has the DNA TGCGCCAGCAGCTTTTCGGGGGACACAGATACGCAGTATTTT. It codes for CASSFSGDTDTQYF.

As to this clone: In the same sample, other DNA sequences code for this CDR3. CDR3 nucleotide sequence: TGTGCCAGCAGTTACTCGGGGGGGACTGAAGCTTTCTTT. This translates into CASSYSGGTEAFF. The V and J genes are TRBV6-5 and TRBJ1-1, with D possibly matching TRBD1 (5 bases). This CDR3 is built from 13 residues. Germline V gene lookup returns CDR1 MNHEY and CDR2 SVGAGI. The V end lost 0 bases, the J end lost 5 bases, and 7 bases lay between the germline ends.

The gene calls are TRBV15 and TRBJ1-6, with D unclear. Germline loops: CDR1 LNHNV, CDR2 YYDKDF (reference sequence). Trimming took 8 bases from V and 9 from J, leaving 14 bases between them. CDR3 length equals 13 residues. The CDR3: CATGRGSGSPLHF. DNA for the CDR3: TGTGCCACCGGACGGGGATCTGGTTCACCCCTCCACTTT.

The gene calls are TRBV6-2 or TRBV6-3 and TRBJ2-3; TRBD2 aligns across 7 bases. The CDR3 totals 17 residues. J lost 2 bases, V lost 5 bases, and 13 bases had no gene match. Germline assignment: CDR1 MNHEY and CDR2 SVGEGT. DNA of the CDR3: TGTGCCAGCAGTGATCCTGAGCCTAGCGGCTACACAGATACGCAGTATTTT. The encoded protein is CASSDPEPSGYTDTQYF.

The J gene is TRBJ2-3, the V gene TRBV28; D call uncertain. The CDR3 is 16 amino acids. Germline V gene lookup returns CDR1 MDHEN and CDR2 SYDVKM. Deletions cut 6 bases from V and 2 bases from J, with 18 bases between. For the CDR3, the DNA is TGTGCCAGCAGCAACCTAGGTGCTGCGATCACAGATACGCAGTATTTT. Protein: CASSNLGAAITDTQYF.

The chain employs TRBV5-5 and TRBJ2-7; maybe TRBD2 (6 bases). Germline V gene data show CDR1 as SGHKS and CDR2 as YYEKEE (reference sequence). The CDR3 covers 15 residues. Trimming stripped 2 bases from V and 3 bases from J, with 15 bases between. CDR3 sequence: CASSFTAPGVYEQYF. The CDR3 nucleotides read TGTGCCAGCAGCTTTACGGCACCGGGAGTCTACGAGCAGTACTTC.

The V and J genes are TRBV7-2 and TRBJ1-2, with TRBD1 matching 7 bases. The trim removed 5 bases at V and 4 bases at J, leaving 7 bases unmatched. CDR3 length: 14 residues. Germline V gene sequence: CDR1 SGHTA, CDR2 FQGNSA. CDR3 DNA sequence: TGTGCCAGCAGCCCTCCAGGGGGGGGCTATGGCTACACCTTC. Protein product: CASSPPGGGYGYTF.

CDR3 amino acids: CASSLTTGNTEAFF. The CDR3 DNA reads TGTGCCAGCAGCTTAACTACGGGGAACACTGAAGCTTTCTTT. The V and J genes are TRBV7-3 and TRBJ1-1; D remains ambiguous. The length of the CDR3 is 14 residues. V was clipped by 0 bases and J by 1 base, with 6 bases between them. CDR1 SGHTA and CDR2 FQGTGA come from the germline V gene.

V usage is TRBV19 and J usage is TRBJ1-5, with 9 bases identical to TRBD1. From germline, CDR1 is LNHDA and CDR2 SQIVND (reference sequence). There are 15 residues in the CDR3. After removal of 6 bases from V and 2 bases from J, the junction contained 5 bases not matched to a gene. CDR3 sequence reads: CASRPTGGRNQPQHF. The DNA for the CDR3 is TGTGCCAGTAGACCGACAGGGGGACGCAATCAGCCCCAGCATTTT.

This clone is a singleton in its sample. This chain uses TRBV9 with TRBJ2-3; D not resolved. The CDR3 spans 17 residues. Per the germline V gene, CDR1 is SGDLS and CDR2 is YYNGEE. The ends were cut back, 0 bases at V and 2 bases at J, with 16 bases in the middle. This CDR3 is CASSVGAVRAPTDTQYF. The CDR3 region has the DNA TGTGCCAGCAGCGTAGGTGCAGTCCGCGCACCCACAGATACGCAGTATTTT.

The chain uses TRBV7-3 and TRBJ2-3; 10 positions match TRBD2. The CDR3 contains 15 residues. V gave up 2 bases and J gave up 1 base; unmatched junction bases: 0. CDR1 and CDR2 from the germline V gene are SGHTA and FQGTGA. This CDR3 reads CASSLLAGGTDTQYF. The CDR3 DNA reads as TGTGCCAGCAGCTTACTAGCGGGGGGCACAGATACGCAGTATTTT. The full variable domain, its missing parts supplied by reference TRBV7-3 and TRBJ2-3, is GAGVSQTPSNKVTEKGKYVELRCDPISGHTALYWYRQSLGQGPEFLIYFQGTGAADDSGLPNDRFFAVRPEGSVSTLKIQRTERGDSAVYLCASSLLAGGTDTQYFGPGTRLTVL.

This chain uses TRBV7-7 with TRBJ2-7; no clear D. The CDR3 covers 13 residues. Trimming stripped 1 base from V and 1 base from J, with 5 bases between. CDR1 SSHAT and CDR2 FNYEAQ come from the germline V gene (reference sequence). CDR3 sequence (DNA): TGTGCCAGCAGCTTAGGGCCGTCCTACGAGCAGTACTTC. Its translation: CASSLGPSYEQYF.

This chain joins TRBV11-2 and TRBJ1-6; D is undetermined. Germline CDR1 is SGHAT and CDR2 is FQNNGV. Trimming removed 5 bases at V and 10 bases at J, with 21 bases between. The CDR3 extends over 16 amino acids. Here the CDR3 reads CASSPFNIGFGSPLHF. CDR3 sequence (DNA): TGTGCCAGCAGCCCGTTTAATATTGGGTTTGGGTCACCCCTCCACTTT.

This clone came up once. J is TRBJ1-2 and V is TRBV6-5, with 10 bases that match TRBD1. Germline lookup yields CDR1 MNHEY and CDR2 SVGAGI. The CDR3 is made up of 12 amino acids. J was trimmed by 9 bases and V by 7 bases; bases with no gene match: 5. The CDR3 here is CASTRTGGSYTF. The CDR3 DNA is TGTGCCAGCACTAGGACAGGGGGGAGCTACACCTTC.

The chain carries TRBV28 and TRBJ1-2; no reliable D call. The CDR3 has 11 amino acids. Deletions cut 9 bases from V and 3 bases from J, with 8 bases between. CDR1 MDHEN and CDR2 SYDVKM come from the germline V gene. The CDR3 sequence: CASSTYYGYTF. The CDR3 DNA reads as TGTGCCAGTAGCACTTACTATGGCTACACCTTC.

The chain employs TRBV29-1 and TRBJ2-1, with 7 bases matching TRBD1. Per the germline V gene, CDR1 is SQVTM and CDR2 is ANQGSEA. CDR3 size: 14 residues. Unmatched junction bases numbered 12, after V lost 8 bases and J lost 5 bases. The CDR3 spells CSSSGTVRDNEQFF. CDR3 nucleotide sequence: TGCAGCAGTTCCGGGACAGTGAGGGACAATGAGCAGTTCTTC.

The J gene is TRBJ2-2, the V gene TRBV12-3 or TRBV12-4; D not resolved. CDR3 size: 11 residues. V lost 4 bases and J 5 bases, leaving 2 bases between the germline ends. CDR3 nucleotides: TGTGCCAGCAGTTCGACCGGGGAGCTGTTTTTT. Protein product: CASSSTGELFF.

The CDR3 DNA is TGCGCCAGCAGCCAACCGGGACAGGGACCCGGGGAGCTGTTTTTT. It is translated as CASSQPGQGPGELFF. This chain links TRBV4-1 with TRBJ2-2; 9 nucleotides match TRBD1. Trimming at V came to 2 bases and at J to 6 bases, leaving 4 bases not matched to a gene. Germline loops: CDR1 MGHRA, CDR2 YSYEKL. The length of the CDR3 is 15 residues.

The chain couples TRBV18 to TRBJ1-5, with D unresolved. Germline CDR1 reads KGHSH; CDR2 reads LQKENI. With 0 bases removed from V and 9 bases from J, the gap between germline ends came to 12 bases. This CDR3 has 14 residues. The CDR3 loop is CASSPPVPLGPQHF. The CDR3 DNA reads TGTGCCAGCTCACCACCCGTCCCACTTGGGCCCCAGCATTTT.

The chain employs TRBV4-1 and TRBJ2-5; D remains unclear. Trimming stripped 4 bases from V and 2 bases from J, with 8 bases between. The CDR3 spans 13 residues. The germline V gene has CDR1 MGHRA and CDR2 YSYEKL. DNA of the CDR3: TGCGCCAGCAGCCGGCTAACACAAGAGACCCAGTACTTC. Amino acid sequence: CASSRLTQETQYF.

V gene TRBV11-1 combines with J gene TRBJ2-2; D remains unclear. Germline CDR1 SGHAT, CDR2 FQDESV (reference sequence). The CDR3 has 16 residues. Trimming stripped 2 bases from V and 0 bases from J, with 10 bases between. CDR3 in DNA: TGTGCCAGCAGCTTATCCCCTAGAGCGAACACCGGGGAGCTGTTTTTT. It translates to CASSLSPRANTGELFF.

This clone was seen once. V is TRBV7-9 and J is TRBJ2-2; D is unresolved. Germline values: CDR1 SEHNR, CDR2 FQNEAQ (reference sequence). This CDR3 region has 15 residues. The V end lost 5 bases, the J end lost 4 bases, and 14 bases lay between the germline ends. This CDR3 reads CASSGLGWATGELFF. CDR3 bases: TGTGCCAGCAGCGGATTGGGGTGGGCCACCGGGGAGCTGTTTTTT.

The chain recombines TRBV11-1 with TRBJ2-5; D is undetermined. Trimming cost V 2 bases and J 3 bases, with 10 bases left between them. The CDR3 consists of 14 residues. In germline, CDR1 is SGHAT, CDR2 FQDESV (reference sequence). The CDR3 loop is CASSLIRLKETQYF. The CDR3 DNA sequence: TGTGCCAGCAGCTTAATCAGGCTAAAAGAGACCCAGTACTTC.

The V call is TRBV13, the J call TRBJ2-5; TRBD2 aligns across 7 bases. This CDR3 is built from 14 residues. V gave up 3 bases and J gave up 4 bases; unmatched junction bases: 5. Looked up from germline, CDR1 is PRHDT and CDR2 is FYEKMQ (reference sequence). The DNA of the CDR3 is TGTGCCAGCAGCTTTGGGGGGAGGGCAGAGACCCAGTACTTC. It is translated as CASSFGGRAETQYF.

The chain combines TRBV10-3 with TRBJ2-5; 8 bases align to TRBD2. This CDR3 has 14 amino acids. The V gene end was trimmed by 8 bases and the J gene end by 0 bases; junction bases not matched to a gene: 5. Germline assignment: CDR1 ENHRY and CDR2 SYGVKD. The CDR3 loop is CAIGGGGNQETQYF. The CDR3, as DNA: TGTGCCATCGGTGGCGGGGGGAACCAAGAGACCCAGTACTTC.

This chain links TRBV5-1 with TRBJ2-7; 9 bases align to TRBD1. Germline V lookup: CDR1 SGHRS, CDR2 YFSETQ. CDR3 size: 14 residues. The trim removed 4 bases at V and 4 bases at J, leaving 6 bases unmatched. CDR3 bases: TGCGCCAGCAGCCTTAGGGACAGGGAGTACGAGCAGTACTTC. Its translation: CASSLRDREYEQYF.

The chain employs TRBV15 and TRBJ1-3; D call uncertain. The CDR3 consists of 15 residues. Germline V gene lookup returns CDR1 LNHNV and CDR2 YYDKDF (reference sequence). Trimming pared 0 bases from V and 2 bases from J, leaving 8 bases between. CDR3 region: CATSREVVPGNTIYF. DNA of the CDR3: TGTGCCACCAGCAGAGAAGTGGTACCTGGAAACACCATATATTTT.

This sequence joins TRBV7-8 and TRBJ2-7, with 10 nucleotides matching TRBD1. This CDR3 region has 15 residues. Germline V gene lookup returns CDR1 SGHVS and CDR2 FQNEAQ. Losses at the gene ends were 3 bases for V and 3 bases for J; bases not matched to a gene: 5. The CDR3, as DNA: TGTGCCAGCAGCTTGCCGGGACAGGGGAACTACGAGCAGTACTTC. Protein sequence: CASSLPGQGNYEQYF.

This clone has more than one count but fewer than ten. The CDR3 here is CASSSPGFGQETQYF. In DNA, the CDR3 is TGTGCCAGCAGCTCACCAGGGTTTGGGCAAGAGACCCAGTACTTC. This rearrangement joins TRBV7-9 to TRBJ2-5; D possibly corresponds to TRBD1 (5 bases). The germline V gene encodes CDR1 SEHNR and CDR2 FQNEAQ (reference sequence). There are 15 residues in the CDR3. Trimming shortened V by 4 bases and J by 2 bases, and 14 bases separated the two germline ends. Full variable domain (remainder filled in from reference TRBV7-9 and TRBJ2-5): DTGVSQNPRHKITKRGQNVTFRCDPISEHNRLYWYRQTLGQGPEFLTYFQNEAQLEKSRLLSDRFSAERPKGSFSTLEIQRTEQGDSAMYLCASSSPGFGQETQYFGPGTRLLVL.

The chain carries TRBV2 and TRBJ1-2; 7 bases fit TRBD1. Germline CDR1 is SNHLY and CDR2 is FYNNEI. The V gene end was trimmed by 7 bases and the J gene end by 4 bases; junction bases not matched to a gene: 12. CDR3 length: 15 amino acids. As DNA, the CDR3 is TGTGCCAGCACCGCTTTGGGGACAGATCCCTATGGCTACACCTTC. It yields the protein CASTALGTDPYGYTF. Full variable domain (remainder filled in from reference TRBV2 and TRBJ1-2): EPEVTQTPSHQVTQMGQEVILRCVPISNHLYFYWYRQILGQKVEFLVSFYNNEISEKSEIFDDQFSVERPDGSNFTLKIRSTKLEDSAMYFCASTALGTDPYGYTFGSGTRLTVV.

The chain uses TRBV6-5 and TRBJ2-2; D might be TRBD1 (5 bases). Trimming left V 3 bases short and J 5 bases short, with 10 bases between. The CDR3 spans 14 residues. Per the germline V gene, CDR1 is MNHEY and CDR2 is SVGAGI. This chain's CDR3 is CASSYLQGTGELFF. In DNA form, the CDR3 reads TGTGCCAGCAGTTATCTGCAGGGTACCGGGGAGCTGTTTTTT.